This TCR beta chain was identified during a study of blood T cell repertoires in COVID-19. The wider study: T cells, B-cell-depleted T cells, or PBMCs provided the cDNA or gDNA that served as material.

The repertoire was sequenced with immunoSEQ multiplex PCR; TCRdb's copy has only in-frame clones and lacks some. The sample lists a few hundred thousand clones; 70% to 90% were seen once. Individuals aged about 18 to 90 years were recruited from roughly 23 US areas. Participant-given clinical history determined each cohort assignment. The sequence derives from a woman in her 50s who had been exposed to COVID-19. The sample taken for sequencing was PBMCs or T cells enriched from blood (not recorded which).

The CDR3: CASTLAGSGNTIYF. The CDR3 DNA reads as TGTGCCAGCACCCTTGCGGGGTCTGGAAACACCATATATTTT. The chain carries TRBV28 and TRBJ1-3; D unresolved. From germline, CDR1 is MDHEN and CDR2 SYDVKM. The CDR3 sequence is 14 residues long. V lost 7 bases to trimming and J lost 1 base, with 11 bases between them.